Presented here are 29 T cell receptor beta chains from one specimen sequenced in a study of control samples from healthy donors and cancer patients. Sequencing was performed with immunoSEQ multiplex PCR; in TCRdb, only in-frame clones are kept and a portion is missing. The table shows roughly 76,000 clones, with less than 95% occurring only once. Sequencing input: blood. The receptors here all came from a woman aged 40 to 49 in good health.

The gene calls are TRBV6-6 and TRBJ2-3; possibly TRBD2 for D (5 bases). V lost 2 bases to trimming and J lost 2 bases, with 8 bases between them. The CDR3 contains 14 residues. Germline loops: CDR1 MNHNY, CDR2 SVGAGI (reference sequence). CDR3 in amino acids: CASSYAGVTDTQYF. The CDR3 nucleotides read TGTGCCAGCAGTTACGCGGGCGTCACAGATACGCAGTATTTT.

CDR3 residues: CASSLLALDEQFF. The DNA of the CDR3 is TGTGCCAGCAGCCTACTAGCTCTCGATGAGCAGTTCTTC. The rearrangement joins TRBV4-2 to TRBJ2-1; possibly TRBD2 for D (6 bases). Per germline, CDR1 LGHNA and CDR2 YNFKEQ. The CDR3 loop spans 13 amino acids. V was clipped by 4 bases and J by 8 bases, with 12 bases between them.

This clone was found once. CDR3 DNA sequence: TGCAGCGTCTCGGGGACAGCCTACACTGAAGCTTTCTTT. Encoded protein: CSVSGTAYTEAFF. This chain uses TRBV29-1 with TRBJ1-1; TRBD1 matches 7 bases. Germline CDR1 is SQVTM and CDR2 is ANQGSEA. Trimming cost V 6 bases and J 3 bases; bases outside gene matches: 7. The CDR3 has 13 residues.

The chain is built from TRBV5-1 and TRBJ1-2; D ambiguous. Deletions cut 0 bases from V and 4 bases from J, with 16 bases between. CDR1 SGHRS and CDR2 YFSETQ come from the germline V gene. The CDR3 spans 16 residues. CDR3 sequence reads: CASSLANRNPPYGYTF. The DNA for the CDR3 is TGCGCCAGCAGCTTGGCCAATCGGAATCCTCCCTATGGCTACACCTTC.

V gene TRBV27 combines with J gene TRBJ1-5; 7 nucleotides match TRBD1. The CDR3 sequence is 16 residues long. The V gene's germline CDR1 is MNHEY and CDR2 SMNVEV (reference sequence). V gave up 2 bases and J gave up 2 bases; unmatched junction bases: 6. CDR3 nucleotides: TGTGCCAGCAGTTTAAGACAGGGACTTGGCAATCAGCCCCAGCATTTT. Its translation is CASSLRQGLGNQPQHF.

The V call is TRBV7-9, the J call TRBJ1-3, with a tentative D call TRBD1 (6 bases). The CDR3 is 16 residues long. In germline, CDR1 is SEHNR, CDR2 FQNEAQ (reference sequence). V dropped 5 bases and J dropped 0 bases, with 14 bases sitting between them. The CDR3 reads CASSPTNRVSGNTIYF. CDR3 nucleotide sequence: TGTGCCAGCAGCCCTACTAACAGGGTCTCTGGAAACACCATATATTTT.

The CDR3 is CASSPRTGVCSPLHF. The CDR3 nucleotides read TGTGCCAGCAGTCCACGAACAGGGGTTTGTTCACCCCTCCACTTT. The chain carries TRBV3-1 (or the pseudogene TRBV3-2) and TRBJ1-6; 7 nucleotides align to TRBD1. CDR1 is LGHDT and CDR2 is YNNKEL in the germline V gene (reference sequence). This CDR3 is built from 15 residues. Germline trimming cut 6 bases from V and 9 bases from J; bases unmatched to any gene: 11.

The chain is built from TRBV29-1 and TRBJ2-1, with 9 bases lining up with TRBD2. V was pared by 7 bases and J by 5 bases, with 15 bases of the junction left unmatched. The CDR3 sequence is 16 residues long. The germline V gene encodes CDR1 SQVTM and CDR2 ANQGSEA. This chain's CDR3 is CSALNPAGGVNNEQFF. The CDR3 coding sequence is TGCAGCGCACTTAATCCAGCGGGAGGTGTCAACAATGAGCAGTTCTTC.

The chain uses TRBV5-1 and TRBJ1-2, with 7 bases fitting TRBD1. Germline lookup yields CDR1 SGHRS and CDR2 YFSETQ. V shed 5 bases and J 7 bases; nucleotides not matched to a gene: 20. The CDR3 is 17 residues long. CDR3 nucleotide sequence: TGCGCCAGCAGGGTGTCGGCAAACGACAGGGCCAGGAGTGGCTACACCTTC. It yields the protein CASRVSANDRARSGYTF.

The chain recombines TRBV4-2 with TRBJ2-2; a possible D gene is TRBD1 (6 bases). Between the trimmed V and J ends, which lost 1 base and 0 bases, there was a span of 6 bases. Looked up from germline, CDR1 is LGHNA and CDR2 is YNFKEQ. CDR3 length: 15 amino acids. The CDR3 protein is CASSQGDTNTGELFF. In nucleotides, the CDR3 is TGTGCCAGCAGCCAAGGGGACACGAACACCGGGGAGCTGTTTTTT.

The V call is TRBV10-3, the J call TRBJ1-1; 10 nucleotides agree with TRBD1. V dropped 7 bases and J dropped 4; count of bases not matched to a gene: 6. In germline, CDR1 is ENHRY, CDR2 SYGVKD. The CDR3 is 14 residues long. CDR3 sequence reads: CAITQTGGGTEAFF. As DNA, the CDR3 is TGTGCCATCACCCAGACAGGGGGCGGCACTGAAGCTTTCTTT.

V and J are TRBV3-1 (or the pseudogene TRBV3-2) and TRBJ1-4; D not resolved. CDR1 and CDR2 from the germline V gene are LGHDT and YNNKEL (reference sequence). The CDR3 has 12 residues. The V end lost 3 bases, the J end lost 8 bases, and 7 bases lay between the germline ends. The CDR3, as DNA: TGTGCCAGCAGCCAGGGGAGGGAAAAACTGTTTTTT. Amino acid sequence: CASSQGREKLFF.

The chain couples TRBV10-3 to TRBJ2-1; a possible D gene is TRBD2 (7 bases). Trimming left V 4 bases short and J 9 bases short, with 16 bases between. In germline, CDR1 is ENHRY, CDR2 SYGVKD. The CDR3 length is 14 residues. Here the CDR3 DNA reads TGTGCCATCAGTGGTCTAGCGGAGGGGGGTGAGCAGTTCTTC. Translated, it gives CAISGLAEGGEQFF.

This chain connects TRBV29-1 to TRBJ1-2, with 10 positions matching TRBD1. V trimming: 7 bases; J trimming: 2 bases; junction bases outside the gene matches: 10. The CDR3 contains 15 residues. Germline CDR1 is SQVTM and CDR2 is ANQGSEA. CDR3 DNA sequence: TGCAGCGCCCAGACAGGGGGCGGGAGGAACTATGGCTACACCTTC. This sequence encodes CSAQTGGGRNYGYTF. Full variable domain (outside the CDR3, taken from reference TRBV29-1 and TRBJ1-2): SAVISQKPSRDICQRGTSLTIQCQVDSQVTMMFWYRQQPGQSLTLIATANQGSEATYESGFVIDKFPISRPNLTFSTLTVSNMSPEDSSIYLCSAQTGGGRNYGYTFGSGTRLTVV.

The V gene is TRBV4-1, the J gene TRBJ1-4, with a possible D match to TRBD1 (5 bases). CDR1 is MGHRA and CDR2 is YSYEKL in the germline V gene. V shed 2 bases and J shed 5 bases, with 15 bases lying between them. The CDR3 length is 16 residues. CDR3 in DNA: TGCGCCAGCAGCCAAAGGTTGGGACGGGTCAATGAAAAACTGTTTTTT. This translates into CASSQRLGRVNEKLFF.

V and J are TRBV28 and TRBJ2-1, with TRBD1 identical over 7 bases. The CDR3 is made up of 14 amino acids. Germline V gives CDR1 MDHEN, CDR2 SYDVKM. After removal of 6 bases from V and 9 bases from J, the junction contained 11 bases not matched to a gene. The CDR3 loop reads CASRSAGGDGEQFF. CDR3 nucleotides: TGTGCCAGCAGATCGGCAGGGGGAGATGGTGAGCAGTTCTTC. The entire variable domain, with the rest obtained from reference TRBV28 and TRBJ2-1, is as follows: DVKVTQSSRYLVKRTGEKVFLECVQDMDHENMFWYRQDPGLGLRLIYFSYDVKMKEKGDIPEGYSVSREKKERFSLILESASTNQTSMYLCASRSAGGDGEQFFGPGTRLTVL.

The chain couples TRBV9 to TRBJ1-5; a possible D gene is TRBD1 (5 bases). CDR1 SGDLS and CDR2 YYNGEE come from the germline V gene. The germline V and J ends were trimmed by 3 bases and 5 bases, with 15 bases remaining between them. The CDR3 length is 15 residues. The CDR3 sequence: CASSAQGDGYQPQHF. In DNA, the CDR3 is TGTGCCAGCAGCGCCCAAGGGGATGGGTATCAGCCCCAGCATTTT. The variable domain in full, with the rest retrieved from reference TRBV9 and TRBJ1-5, is DSGVTQTPKHLITATGQRVTLRCSPRSGDLSVYWYQQSLDQGLQFLIQYYNGEERAKGNILERFSAQQFPDLHSELNLSSLELGDSALYFCASSAQGDGYQPQHFGDGTRLSIL.

The chain employs TRBV7-9 and TRBJ2-3; D remains unclear. Trimming cost V 4 bases and J 0 bases, with 11 bases left between them. Germline-derived CDR1 and CDR2 are SEHNR and FQNEAQ (reference sequence). The CDR3 totals 15 residues. The CDR3 DNA reads TGTGCCAGCAGCTCCAGACTGGAAAGCACAGATACGCAGTATTTT. This sequence encodes CASSSRLESTDTQYF.

The V call is TRBV6-2 or TRBV6-3, the J call TRBJ1-3; TRBD1 matches 7 bases. After removal of 6 bases from V and 4 bases from J, the junction contained 9 bases not matched to a gene. The CDR3 totals 15 residues. Germline CDR1 and CDR2: MNHEY and SVGEGT. CDR3: CASSPPGGSGNTIYF. CDR3 sequence (DNA): TGTGCCAGCAGCCCACCAGGGGGATCCGGAAACACCATATATTTT.

This sequence joins TRBV2 and TRBJ1-1; maybe TRBD1 (5 bases). CDR3 length: 13 residues. Germline loops: CDR1 SNHLY, CDR2 FYNNEI. V was cut by 6 bases and J by 4 bases, with 12 bases left in between. DNA for the CDR3: TGTGCCAGCAGCGCAGGGATGGGCACTGAAGCTTTCTTT. It yields the protein CASSAGMGTEAFF.

This clone turned up a few times. The gene calls are TRBV28 and TRBJ1-4; D is unresolved. The V end was cut by 3 bases, the J end by 0 bases, with 8 bases between. The CDR3 runs 15 residues. Germline CDR1 is MDHEN and CDR2 is SYDVKM. In DNA form, the CDR3 reads TGTGCCAGCAGTTTGCCGGGTGCAACTAATGAAAAACTGTTTTTT. Translating gives CASSLPGATNEKLFF.

V gene TRBV28 combines with J gene TRBJ1-3, with 8 bases that match TRBD1. Germline trimming cut 7 bases from V and 4 bases from J; bases unmatched to any gene: 9. Per the germline V gene, CDR1 is MDHEN and CDR2 is SYDVKM. The CDR3 is 15 amino acids. CDR3 in amino acids: CASTEQGGTGNTIYF. DNA of the CDR3: TGTGCCAGCACCGAACAGGGGGGGACGGGAAACACCATATATTTT.

This clone was recorded once. The chain is built from TRBV18 and TRBJ2-1; 13 positions match TRBD2. V was pared by 5 bases and J by 1 base, with 8 bases of the junction left unmatched. The CDR3 runs 18 residues. Germline-derived CDR1 and CDR2 are KGHSH and LQKENI. CDR3 sequence (DNA): TGTGCCAGCTCAGGAGGACTAGCGGGAGTTCGGTCCTACAATGAGCAGTTCTTC. This sequence encodes CASSGGLAGVRSYNEQFF.

J is TRBJ1-4 and V is TRBV20-1; possibly TRBD1 for D (5 bases). V was cut by 6 bases and J by 9 bases, with 11 bases left in between. This CDR3 has 11 residues. CDR1 and CDR2 from the germline V gene are DFQATT and SNEGSKA (reference sequence). CDR3 amino acids: CSAAGPKKLFF. CDR3 coding DNA: TGCAGTGCGGCGGGACCGAAAAAACTGTTTTTT.

The rearrangement joins TRBV2 to TRBJ2-7, with TRBD2 matching over 7 bases. Looked up from germline, CDR1 is SNHLY and CDR2 is FYNNEI. J lost 0 bases, V lost 8 bases, and 1 base had no gene match. The CDR3 covers 12 residues. CDR3 nucleotides: TGTGCCAGCCGGGAGGACTCCTACGAGCAGTACTTC. Its protein product is CASREDSYEQYF. The variable domain in full, completed from reference TRBV2 and TRBJ2-7, reads EPEVTQTPSHQVTQMGQEVILRCVPISNHLYFYWYRQILGQKVEFLVSFYNNEISEKSEIFDDQFSVERPDGSNFTLKIRSTKLEDSAMYFCASREDSYEQYFGPGTRLTVT.

The chain has TRBV10-1 and TRBJ2-3, with 9 bases that match TRBD2. The germline gives CDR1 WNHNN, CDR2 SYGVQD (reference sequence). Trimming took 8 bases from V and 2 from J; bases not matched to a gene: 11. CDR3 length equals 16 residues. The CDR3 sequence: CASGLAGVSNTDTQYF. In nucleotides, the CDR3 is TGCGCCAGCGGGTTAGCGGGAGTGAGCAACACAGATACGCAGTATTTT.

Here the CDR3 reads CASSWGRESGQTQYF. In nucleotides, the CDR3 is TGTGCCAGTAGTTGGGGAAGGGAGTCGGGTCAGACCCAGTACTTC. This sequence joins TRBV19 and TRBJ2-5, with TRBD2 as a possible D gene (5 bases). The germline V gene has CDR1 LNHDA and CDR2 SQIVND (reference sequence). V lost 5 bases, J lost 6 bases, and 19 bases lay in between. There are 15 residues in the CDR3. Drawing the rest from reference TRBV19 and TRBJ2-5, the complete variable domain is DGGITQSPKYLFRKEGQNVTLSCEQNLNHDAMYWYRQDPGQGLRLIYYSQIVNDFQKGDIAEGYSVSREKKESFPLTVTSAQKNPTAFYLCASSWGRESGQTQYFGPGTRLLVL.

This rearrangement joins TRBV7-9 to TRBJ2-3; D possibly matches TRBD1 or TRBD2 (6 bases each). The CDR3 is 16 residues long. From germline, CDR1 is SEHNR and CDR2 FQNEAQ (reference sequence). V was trimmed by 1 base and J by 1 base, leaving 12 bases between them. CDR3 sequence reads: CASSLGGGRGTDTQYF. The CDR3 DNA sequence: TGTGCCAGCAGCTTAGGAGGGGGGCGAGGCACAGATACGCAGTATTTT.

As for this clone: The same CDR3 can be traced to other DNA sequences in this sample. The chain joins TRBV5-4 to TRBJ2-3; 10 bases line up with TRBD2. Germline V gene lookup returns CDR1 SGHNT and CDR2 YYREEE (reference sequence). This CDR3 is built from 16 residues. With V trimmed by 4 bases and J by 3 bases, 8 bases remained unmatched. The CDR3 protein is CASSPLAGGATDTQYF. The CDR3 region has the DNA TGTGCCAGCAGCCCATTAGCGGGGGGCGCGACAGATACGCAGTATTTT.